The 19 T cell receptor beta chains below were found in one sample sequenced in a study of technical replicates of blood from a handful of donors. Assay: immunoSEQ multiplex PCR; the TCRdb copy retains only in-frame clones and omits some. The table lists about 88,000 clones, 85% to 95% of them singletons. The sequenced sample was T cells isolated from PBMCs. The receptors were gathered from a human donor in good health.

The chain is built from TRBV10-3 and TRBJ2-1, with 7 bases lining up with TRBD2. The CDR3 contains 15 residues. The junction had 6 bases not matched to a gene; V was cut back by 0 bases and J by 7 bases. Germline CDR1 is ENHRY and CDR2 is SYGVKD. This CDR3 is CAISESTGGGNEQFF. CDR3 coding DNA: TGTGCCATCAGTGAGTCGACTGGGGGGGGGAATGAGCAGTTCTTC.

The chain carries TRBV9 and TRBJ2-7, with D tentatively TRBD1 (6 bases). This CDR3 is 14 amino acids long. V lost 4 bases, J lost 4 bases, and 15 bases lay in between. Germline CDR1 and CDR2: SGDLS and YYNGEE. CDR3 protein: CASSPTGLGYEQYF. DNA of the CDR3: TGTGCCAGCAGCCCCACAGGGTTGGGATACGAGCAGTACTTC.

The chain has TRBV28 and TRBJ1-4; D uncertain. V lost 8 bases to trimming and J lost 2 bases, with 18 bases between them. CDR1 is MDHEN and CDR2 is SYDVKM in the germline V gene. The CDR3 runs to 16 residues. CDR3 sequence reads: CASGGNGLATNEKLFF. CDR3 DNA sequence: TGTGCCAGCGGCGGGAATGGGTTAGCGACTAATGAAAAACTGTTTTTT.

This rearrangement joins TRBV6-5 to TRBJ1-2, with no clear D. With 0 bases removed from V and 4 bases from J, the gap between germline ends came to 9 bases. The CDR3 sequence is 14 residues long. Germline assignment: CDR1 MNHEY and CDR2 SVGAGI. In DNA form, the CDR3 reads TGTGCCAGCAGTTACTCGCGGCAGCTCTATGGCTACACCTTC. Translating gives CASSYSRQLYGYTF.

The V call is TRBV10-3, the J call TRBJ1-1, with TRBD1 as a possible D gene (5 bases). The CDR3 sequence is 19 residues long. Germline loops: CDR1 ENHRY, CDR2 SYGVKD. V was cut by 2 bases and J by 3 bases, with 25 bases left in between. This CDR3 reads CAISEMDILGVRKHTEAFF. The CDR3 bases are TGTGCCATCAGTGAGATGGACATCTTAGGGGTCCGAAAACACACTGAAGCTTTCTTT.

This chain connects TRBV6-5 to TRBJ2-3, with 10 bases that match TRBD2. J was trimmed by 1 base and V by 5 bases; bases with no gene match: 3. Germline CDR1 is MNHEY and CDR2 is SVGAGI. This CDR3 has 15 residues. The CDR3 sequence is CASSRGTSGTDTQYF. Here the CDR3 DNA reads TGTGCCAGCAGTCGAGGGACTAGCGGCACAGATACGCAGTATTTT.

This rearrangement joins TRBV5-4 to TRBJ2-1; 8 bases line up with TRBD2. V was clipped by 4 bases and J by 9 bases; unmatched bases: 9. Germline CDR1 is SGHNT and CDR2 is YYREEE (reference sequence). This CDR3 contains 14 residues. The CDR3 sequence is CASSLLSGSFEQFF. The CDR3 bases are TGTGCCAGCAGCCTGCTAAGCGGGAGTTTTGAGCAGTTCTTC.

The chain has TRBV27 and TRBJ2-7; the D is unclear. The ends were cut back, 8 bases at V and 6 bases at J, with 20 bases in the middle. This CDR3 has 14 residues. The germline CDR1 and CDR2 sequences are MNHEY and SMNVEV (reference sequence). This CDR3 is CASGYQVKLSEQYF. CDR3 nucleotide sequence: TGTGCCAGCGGATACCAGGTGAAATTGAGCGAGCAGTACTTC.

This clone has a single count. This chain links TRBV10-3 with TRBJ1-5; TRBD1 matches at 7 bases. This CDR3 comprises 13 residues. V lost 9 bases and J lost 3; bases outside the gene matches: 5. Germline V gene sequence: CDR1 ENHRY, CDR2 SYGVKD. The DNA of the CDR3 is TGTGCCATATCGACAGGGCCCAATCAGCCCCAGCATTTT. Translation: CAISTGPNQPQHF.

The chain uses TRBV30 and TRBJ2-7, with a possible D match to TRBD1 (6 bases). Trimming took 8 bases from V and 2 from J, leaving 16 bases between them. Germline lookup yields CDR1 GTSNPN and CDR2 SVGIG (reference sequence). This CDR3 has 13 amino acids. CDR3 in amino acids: CAASNRATYEQYF. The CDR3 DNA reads TGTGCCGCATCCAACAGGGCGACCTACGAGCAGTACTTC.

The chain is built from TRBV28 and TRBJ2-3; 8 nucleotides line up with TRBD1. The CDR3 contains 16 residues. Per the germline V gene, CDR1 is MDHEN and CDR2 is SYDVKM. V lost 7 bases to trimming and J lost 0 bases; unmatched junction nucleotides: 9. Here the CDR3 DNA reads TGTGCCAGCAACCGTTTGGACAGGGTCAGCACAGATACGCAGTATTTT. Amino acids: CASNRLDRVSTDTQYF. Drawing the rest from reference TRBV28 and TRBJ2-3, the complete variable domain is DVKVTQSSRYLVKRTGEKVFLECVQDMDHENMFWYRQDPGLGLRLIYFSYDVKMKEKGDIPEGYSVSREKKERFSLILESASTNQTSMYLCASNRLDRVSTDTQYFGPGTRLTVL.

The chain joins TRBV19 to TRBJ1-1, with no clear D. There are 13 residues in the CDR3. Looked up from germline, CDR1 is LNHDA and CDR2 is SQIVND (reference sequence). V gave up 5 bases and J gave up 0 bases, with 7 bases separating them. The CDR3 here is CASSAGLNTEAFF. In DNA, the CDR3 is TGTGCCAGTAGTGCGGGCCTGAACACTGAAGCTTTCTTT.

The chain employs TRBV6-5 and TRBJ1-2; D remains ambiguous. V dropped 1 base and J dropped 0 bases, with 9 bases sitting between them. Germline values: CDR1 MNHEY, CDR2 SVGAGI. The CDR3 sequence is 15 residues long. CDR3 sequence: CASSYYTAANYGYTF. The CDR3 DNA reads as TGTGCCAGCAGTTACTACACAGCAGCTAACTATGGCTACACCTTC.

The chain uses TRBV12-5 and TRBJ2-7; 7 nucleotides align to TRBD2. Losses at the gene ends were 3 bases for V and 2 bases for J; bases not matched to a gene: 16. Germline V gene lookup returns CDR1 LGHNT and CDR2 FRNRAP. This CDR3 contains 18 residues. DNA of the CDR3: TGTGCTAGTGGTTTAGCTAGCGGCGAAATTCTGGTCCCCTACGAGCAGTACTTC. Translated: CASGLASGEILVPYEQYF.

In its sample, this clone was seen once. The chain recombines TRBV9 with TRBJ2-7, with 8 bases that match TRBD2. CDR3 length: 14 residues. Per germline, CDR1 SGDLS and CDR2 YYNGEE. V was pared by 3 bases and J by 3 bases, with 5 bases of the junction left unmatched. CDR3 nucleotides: TGTGCCAGCAGCGCGTTTAGCGGGAACTACGAGCAGTACTTC. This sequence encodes CASSAFSGNYEQYF.

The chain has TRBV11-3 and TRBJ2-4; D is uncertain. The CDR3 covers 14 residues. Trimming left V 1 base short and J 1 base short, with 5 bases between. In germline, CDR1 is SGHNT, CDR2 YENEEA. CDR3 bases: TGTGCCAGCAGCTTAGGGGCGGCCAAAAACATTCAGTACTTC. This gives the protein CASSLGAAKNIQYF.

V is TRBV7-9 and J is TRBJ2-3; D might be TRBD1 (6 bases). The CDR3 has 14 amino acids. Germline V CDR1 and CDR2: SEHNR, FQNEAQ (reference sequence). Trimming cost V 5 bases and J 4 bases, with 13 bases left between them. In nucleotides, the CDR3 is TGTGCCAGCAGCCCCTCACAGGGATCAGATACGCAGTATTTT. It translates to CASSPSQGSDTQYF. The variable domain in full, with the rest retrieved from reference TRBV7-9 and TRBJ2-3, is DTGVSQNPRHKITKRGQNVTFRCDPISEHNRLYWYRQTLGQGPEFLTYFQNEAQLEKSRLLSDRFSAERPKGSFSTLEIQRTEQGDSAMYLCASSPSQGSDTQYFGPGTRLTVL.

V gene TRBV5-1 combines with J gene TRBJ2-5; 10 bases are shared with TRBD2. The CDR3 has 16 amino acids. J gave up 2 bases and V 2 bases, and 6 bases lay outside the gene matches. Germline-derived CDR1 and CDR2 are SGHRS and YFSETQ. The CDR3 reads CASSLTSGDIQETQYF. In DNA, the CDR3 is TGCGCCAGCAGCTTAACTAGCGGGGATATACAAGAGACCCAGTACTTC.

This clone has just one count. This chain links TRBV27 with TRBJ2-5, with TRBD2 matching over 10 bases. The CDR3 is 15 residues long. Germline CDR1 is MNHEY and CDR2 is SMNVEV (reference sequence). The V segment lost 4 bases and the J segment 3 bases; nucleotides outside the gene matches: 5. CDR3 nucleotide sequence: TGTGCCAGCAGTTGGACTAGCGGATTAGAAGAGACCCAGTACTTC. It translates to CASSWTSGLEETQYF.